This paragraph covers one TCR beta chain sequence. What it binds is not known. CDR1 is SGHTA and CDR2 is FQGNSA in the germline V gene. Trimming took off 11 bases at V and 0 bases at J, with 4 bases between the two ends. The CDR3 is made up of 11 amino acids. This sample was included in a study of cytomegalovirus exposure and HLA in healthy donors. Vbeta (60) and Jbeta (13) primers were used in the PCR. Libraries were prepared by immunoSEQ multiplex PCR; TCRdb keeps only in-frame clonotypes and omits some of them. The sample consists of about 130,000 clones, about 78% of them appearing once. Whole-study findings and limits: In vitro testing confirmed a few CMV-associated chains as specific for CMV antigens. Common viral pathogens (according to a later analysis) appeared linked to several of the most significant clusters.

The sequence was obtained from a human donor in good health. This chain connects TRBV7-2 to TRBJ2-2; D gene unclear. The sample taken for sequencing was PBMCs. In DNA form, the CDR3 reads TGTGCCGGCTCGAACACCGGGGAGCTGTTTTTT. It translates to CAGSNTGELFF.